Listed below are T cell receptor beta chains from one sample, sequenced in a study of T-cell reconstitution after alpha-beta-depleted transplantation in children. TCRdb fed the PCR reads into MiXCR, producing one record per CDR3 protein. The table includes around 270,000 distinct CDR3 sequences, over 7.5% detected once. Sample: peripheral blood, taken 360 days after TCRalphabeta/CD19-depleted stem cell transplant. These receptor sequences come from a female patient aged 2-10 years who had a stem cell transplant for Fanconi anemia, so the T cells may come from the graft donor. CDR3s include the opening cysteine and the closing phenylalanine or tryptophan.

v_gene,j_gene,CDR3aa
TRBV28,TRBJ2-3,CASSLPILLAGSTDTQYF
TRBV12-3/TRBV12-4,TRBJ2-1,CASSDRVGIRSYNEQFF
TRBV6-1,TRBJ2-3,CASRDRGQTDTQYF
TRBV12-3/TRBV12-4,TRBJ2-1,CASTLVTSGRQFF
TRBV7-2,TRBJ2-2,CAGPWVTGELFF
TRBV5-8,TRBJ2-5,CASSLGTGGQETQYF
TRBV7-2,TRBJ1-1,CASIQFRGNTEAFF
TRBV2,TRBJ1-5,CASSRGGEGNQPQHF
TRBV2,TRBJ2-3,CASRRGGPYTDTQYF
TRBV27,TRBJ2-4,CASSFAGTIAKNIQYF
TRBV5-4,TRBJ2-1,CASSSPPLSSYNEQFF
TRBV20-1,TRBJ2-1,CSARDYFGGEDEQFF
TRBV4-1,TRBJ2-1,CASSQDPTAYNEQFF
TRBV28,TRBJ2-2,CASSFRGGAMGTGELFF
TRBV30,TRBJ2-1,CAWSYGSPNEQFF
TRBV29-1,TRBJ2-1,CSAKTSRSYNEQFF
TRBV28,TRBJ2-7,CASRTGVVGYEQYF
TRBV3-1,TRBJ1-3,CASCHLPGGRNTIYF
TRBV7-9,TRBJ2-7,CASSSRTSGKNYEQYF
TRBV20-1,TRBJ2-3,CSARRIVTDTQYF
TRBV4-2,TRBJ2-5,CASSQEENWQMQETQYF
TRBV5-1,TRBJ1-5,CASSLNGGNQPQHF
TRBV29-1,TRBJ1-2,CSVDWTGLSGYTF
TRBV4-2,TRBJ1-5,CASSQEVGTRQPQHF
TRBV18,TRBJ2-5,CASSQREETQYF
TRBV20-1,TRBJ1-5,CSAHRGQSHQPQHF
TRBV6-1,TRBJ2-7,CASRRRDGSYEQYF
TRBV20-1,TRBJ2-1,CSARLAGGPSSYNEQFF
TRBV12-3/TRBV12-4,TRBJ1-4,CASSYDNSRGEKLFF
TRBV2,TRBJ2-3,CASMYGDDLNPNTQYF
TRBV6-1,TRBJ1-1,CASSGGDHFGTEAFF
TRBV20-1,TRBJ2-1,CSARRSGGEDEQFF
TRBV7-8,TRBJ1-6,CASSLYVRIDSPLHF
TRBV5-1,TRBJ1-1,CASSLVPEFEAFF
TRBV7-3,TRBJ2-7,CASSLAPGLLYEQYF
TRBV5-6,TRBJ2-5,CASSLAGLAEETQYF
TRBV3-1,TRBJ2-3,CASSLLVSSEVYSTDTQYF
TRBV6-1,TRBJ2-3,CASNDRGSTDTQYF
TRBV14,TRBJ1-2,CASSHNRALYGYTF
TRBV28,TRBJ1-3,CASSLTTDSLSGNTIYF
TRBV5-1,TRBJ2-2,CASSLAVSNTGELFF
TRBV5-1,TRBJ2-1,CASSLGRDPYNEQFF
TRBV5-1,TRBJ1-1,CASSNGQGRTEAFF
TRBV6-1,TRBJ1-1,CASNPGPGWGTEAFF
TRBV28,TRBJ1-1,CASSLKTQAFF
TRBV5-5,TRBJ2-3,CASSLEISTDTQYF
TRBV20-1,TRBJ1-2,CSARIRRYGYTF
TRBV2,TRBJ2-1,CASKGQGPSYNEQFF
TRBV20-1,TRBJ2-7,CSAPVGHLRTGEQYF
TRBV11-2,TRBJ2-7,CASSLRTLSYEQYF